Listed below are T cell receptor beta chains from one sample, sequenced in a study of CD8 T cells in Susac syndrome. TCRdb re-called the immunoSEQ multiplex PCR reads with MiXCR, one entry per CDR3 protein. The repertoire holds roughly 89,000 distinct CDR3 sequences, with about 95% as singletons. The sample comprised CD8+ T cells from PBMCs. The receptors come from a human donor with Susac syndrome. Each CDR3 is given with its conserved first and last residue. D genes are given only for firm matches.

TRBV30	NA	TRBJ2-3	CASRPPGEDTQYF
TRBV7-9	TRBD1	TRBJ2-1	CASSPQTGLDEQFF
TRBV24-1	NA	TRBJ2-5	CATSDGKNYQETQYF
TRBV27	NA	TRBJ2-5	CASSFGWGETQYF
TRBV6-2/TRBV6-3	TRBD2	TRBJ2-2	CASSTLPTRLAGGLTNTGELFF
TRBV30	TRBD1	TRBJ1-6	CAWSGNRGGNSPLHF
TRBV11-2	NA	TRBJ2-3	CASSLRGSDTDTQYF
TRBV11-2	NA	TRBJ1-5	CASSAGGVNQPQHF
TRBV30	TRBD1	TRBJ2-7	CAWRLQGGSSYEQYF
TRBV6-2/TRBV6-3	TRBD1	TRBJ2-3	CASSLSGQAITDTQYF
TRBV27	NA	TRBJ2-3	CASSLPSDTQYF
TRBV20-1	NA	TRBJ2-7	CSADGTSSSYEQYF
TRBV3-1	NA	TRBJ2-7	CASTPREGNEQYF
TRBV5-1	NA	TRBJ2-7	CASSPGADSYEQYF
TRBV15	TRBD1	TRBJ2-7	CATSRVLGRGSSYEQYF
TRBV7-3	TRBD2	TRBJ2-7	CASSRDGRGEQYF
TRBV20-1	TRBD2	TRBJ2-3	CSARPPLRASGGPGTDTQYF
TRBV20-1	NA	TRBJ2-3	CSATQQGGADTQYF
TRBV20-1	NA	TRBJ1-2	CSARDAVNYGYTF
TRBV6-2/TRBV6-3	NA	TRBJ2-7	CASSYGQGNPYEQYF
TRBV4-2	NA	TRBJ2-7	CASSQDVAGYEQYF
TRBV2	NA	TRBJ2-1	CASRETYNEQFF
TRBV24-1	TRBD2	TRBJ2-1	CATSDTRVAGGNNEQFF
TRBV6-1	NA	TRBJ1-6	CASSVTGSSYNSPLHF
TRBV11-2	NA	TRBJ2-7	CASSVSGTYEQYF
TRBV24-1	NA	TRBJ2-3	CATSDPTSTDTQYF
TRBV30	TRBD2	TRBJ2-1	CAYTLAGTNNEQFF
TRBV5-1	NA	TRBJ1-1	CASSLELITEAFF